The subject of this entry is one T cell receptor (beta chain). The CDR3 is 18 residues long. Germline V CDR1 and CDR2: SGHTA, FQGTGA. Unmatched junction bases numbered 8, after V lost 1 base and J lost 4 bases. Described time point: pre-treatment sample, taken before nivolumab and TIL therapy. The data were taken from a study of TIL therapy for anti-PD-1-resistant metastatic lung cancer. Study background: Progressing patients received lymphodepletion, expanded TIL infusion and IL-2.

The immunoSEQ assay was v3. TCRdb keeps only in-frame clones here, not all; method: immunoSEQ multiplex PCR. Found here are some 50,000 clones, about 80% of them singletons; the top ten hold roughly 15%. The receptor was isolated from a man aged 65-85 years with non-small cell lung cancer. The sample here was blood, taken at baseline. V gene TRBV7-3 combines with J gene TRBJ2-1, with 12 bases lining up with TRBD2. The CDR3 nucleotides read TGTGCCAGCAGCTTAAGAGCTAGCGGGAGGGCCGGTTACAATGAGCAGTTCTTC. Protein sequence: CASSLRASGRAGYNEQFF.